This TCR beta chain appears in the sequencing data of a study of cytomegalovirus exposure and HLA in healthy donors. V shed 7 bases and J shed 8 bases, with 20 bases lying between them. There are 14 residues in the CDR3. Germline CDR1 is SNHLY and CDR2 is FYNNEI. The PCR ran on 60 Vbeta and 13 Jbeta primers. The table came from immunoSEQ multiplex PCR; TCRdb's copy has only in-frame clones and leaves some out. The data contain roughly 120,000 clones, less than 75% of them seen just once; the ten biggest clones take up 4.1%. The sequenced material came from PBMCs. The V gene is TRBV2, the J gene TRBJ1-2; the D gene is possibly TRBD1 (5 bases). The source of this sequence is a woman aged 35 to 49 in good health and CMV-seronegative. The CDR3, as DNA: TGTGCCAGCACCACACGGGGGGATGCATACGGCTACACCTTC. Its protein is CASTTRGDAYGYTF.